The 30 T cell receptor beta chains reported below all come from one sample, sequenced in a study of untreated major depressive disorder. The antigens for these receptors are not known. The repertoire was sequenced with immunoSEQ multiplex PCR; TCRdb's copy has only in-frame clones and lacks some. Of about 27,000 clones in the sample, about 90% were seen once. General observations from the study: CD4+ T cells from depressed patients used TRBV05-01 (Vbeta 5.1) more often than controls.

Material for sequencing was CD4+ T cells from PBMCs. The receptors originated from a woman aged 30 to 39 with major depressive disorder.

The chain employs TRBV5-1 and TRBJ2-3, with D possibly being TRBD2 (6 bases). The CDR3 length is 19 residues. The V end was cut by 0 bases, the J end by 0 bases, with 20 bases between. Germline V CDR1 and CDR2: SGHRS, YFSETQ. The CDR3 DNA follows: TGCGCCAGCAGCTTGGGGCGACCTCTCGCGGGGACTAGCACAGATACGCAGTATTTT. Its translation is CASSLGRPLAGTSTDTQYF.

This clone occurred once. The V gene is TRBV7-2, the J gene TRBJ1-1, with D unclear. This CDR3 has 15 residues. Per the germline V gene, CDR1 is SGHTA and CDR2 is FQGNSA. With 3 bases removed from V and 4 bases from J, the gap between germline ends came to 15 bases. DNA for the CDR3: TGTGCCAGCAGCTTTGACTCGGCGGTCCCCACTGAAGCTTTCTTT. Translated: CASSFDSAVPTEAFF.

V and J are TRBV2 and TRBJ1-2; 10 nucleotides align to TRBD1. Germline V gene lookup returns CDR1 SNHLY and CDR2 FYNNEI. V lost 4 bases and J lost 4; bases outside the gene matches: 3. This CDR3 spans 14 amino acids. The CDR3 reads CASSGQGARYGYTF. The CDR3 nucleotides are TGTGCCAGCAGTGGACAGGGGGCACGCTATGGCTACACCTTC.

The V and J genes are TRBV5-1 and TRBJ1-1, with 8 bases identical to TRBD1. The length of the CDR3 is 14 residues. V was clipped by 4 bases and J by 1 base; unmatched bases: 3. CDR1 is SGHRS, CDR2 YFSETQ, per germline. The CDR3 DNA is TGCGCCAGCAGCGGGGGACAGGCGAACACTGAAGCTTTCTTT. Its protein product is CASSGGQANTEAFF.

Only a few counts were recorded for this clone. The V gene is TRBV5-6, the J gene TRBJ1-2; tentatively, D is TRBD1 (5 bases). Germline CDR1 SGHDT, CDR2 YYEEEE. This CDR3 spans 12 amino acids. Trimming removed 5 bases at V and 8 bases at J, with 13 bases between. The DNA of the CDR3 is TGTGCCAGCAGGACCGGGACTCAGGGCTACACCTTC. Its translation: CASRTGTQGYTF.

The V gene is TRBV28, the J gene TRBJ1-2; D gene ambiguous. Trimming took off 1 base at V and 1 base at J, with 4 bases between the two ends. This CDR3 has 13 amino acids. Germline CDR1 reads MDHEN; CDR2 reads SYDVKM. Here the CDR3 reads CASSLSINYGYTF. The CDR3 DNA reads TGTGCCAGCAGTTTATCAATTAACTATGGCTACACCTTC.

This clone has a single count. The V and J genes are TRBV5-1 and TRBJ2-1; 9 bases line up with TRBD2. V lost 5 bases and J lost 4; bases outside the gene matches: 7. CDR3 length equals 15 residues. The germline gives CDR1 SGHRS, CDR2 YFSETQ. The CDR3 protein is CASRDSSGIYNEQFF. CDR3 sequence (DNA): TGCGCCAGCAGAGATTCTAGCGGGATATACAATGAGCAGTTCTTC.

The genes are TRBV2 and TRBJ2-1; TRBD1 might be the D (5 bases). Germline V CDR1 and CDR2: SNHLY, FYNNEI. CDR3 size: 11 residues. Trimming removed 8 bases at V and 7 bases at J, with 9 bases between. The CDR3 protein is CASSQVNEQFF. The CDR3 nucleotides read TGTGCCAGCTCACAGGTAAATGAGCAGTTCTTC.

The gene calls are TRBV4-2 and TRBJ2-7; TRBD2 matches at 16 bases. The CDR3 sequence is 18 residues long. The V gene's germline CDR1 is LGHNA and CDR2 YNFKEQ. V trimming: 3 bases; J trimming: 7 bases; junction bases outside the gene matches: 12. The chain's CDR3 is CASSHPGTSGRGGREQYF. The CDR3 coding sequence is TGTGCCAGCAGCCACCCCGGGACTAGCGGGAGGGGGGGACGGGAGCAGTACTTC.

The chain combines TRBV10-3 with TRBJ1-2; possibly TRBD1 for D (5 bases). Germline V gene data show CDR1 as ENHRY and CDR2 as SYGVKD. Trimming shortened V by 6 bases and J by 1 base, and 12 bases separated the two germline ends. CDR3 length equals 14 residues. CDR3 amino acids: CAIRSQDFNYGYTF. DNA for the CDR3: TGTGCCATCAGATCACAGGACTTTAACTATGGCTACACCTTC.

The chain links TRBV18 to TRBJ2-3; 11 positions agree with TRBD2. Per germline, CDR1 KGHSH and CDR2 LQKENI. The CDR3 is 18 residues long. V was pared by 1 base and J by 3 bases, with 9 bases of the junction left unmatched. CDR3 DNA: TGTGCCAGCTCACCACGGAGTATTAGCGGGGGGGCAACAGATACGCAGTATTTT. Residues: CASSPRSISGGATDTQYF.

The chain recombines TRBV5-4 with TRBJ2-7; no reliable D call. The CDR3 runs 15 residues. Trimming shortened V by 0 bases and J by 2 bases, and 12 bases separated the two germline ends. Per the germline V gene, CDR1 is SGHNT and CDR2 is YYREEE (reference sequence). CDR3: CASSLDPQIPYEQYF. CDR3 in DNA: TGTGCCAGCAGCTTGGACCCACAGATACCCTACGAGCAGTACTTC.

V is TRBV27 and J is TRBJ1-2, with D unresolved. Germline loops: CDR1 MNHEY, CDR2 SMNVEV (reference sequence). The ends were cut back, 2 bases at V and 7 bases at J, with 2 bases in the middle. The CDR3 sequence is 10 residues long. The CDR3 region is CASSLSGYTF. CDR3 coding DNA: TGTGCCAGCAGTTTAAGTGGCTACACCTTC.

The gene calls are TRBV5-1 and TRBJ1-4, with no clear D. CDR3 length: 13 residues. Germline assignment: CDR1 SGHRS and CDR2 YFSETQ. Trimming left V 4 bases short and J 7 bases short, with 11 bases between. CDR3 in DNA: TGCGCCAGCAGCCGATGGACGGCTGAAAAACTGTTTTTT. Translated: CASSRWTAEKLFF.

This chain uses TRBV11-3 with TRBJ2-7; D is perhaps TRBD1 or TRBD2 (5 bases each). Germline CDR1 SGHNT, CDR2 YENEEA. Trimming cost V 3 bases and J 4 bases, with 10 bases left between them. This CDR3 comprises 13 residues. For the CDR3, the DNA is TGTGCCAGCAGCTTGGGGGAGAGGTACGAGCAGTACTTC. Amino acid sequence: CASSLGERYEQYF.

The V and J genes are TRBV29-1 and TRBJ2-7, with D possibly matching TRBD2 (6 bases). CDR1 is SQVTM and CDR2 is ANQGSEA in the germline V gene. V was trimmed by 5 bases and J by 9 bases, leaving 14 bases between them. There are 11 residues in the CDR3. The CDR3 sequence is CSVLGGMGQYF. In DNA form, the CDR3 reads TGCAGCGTTCTAGGAGGGATGGGGCAGTACTTC.

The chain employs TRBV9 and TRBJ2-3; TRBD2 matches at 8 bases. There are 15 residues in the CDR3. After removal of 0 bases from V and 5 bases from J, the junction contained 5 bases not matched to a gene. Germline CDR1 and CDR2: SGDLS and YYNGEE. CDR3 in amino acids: CASSVAGGPIDTQYF. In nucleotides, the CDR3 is TGTGCCAGCAGCGTAGCGGGGGGGCCGATAGATACGCAGTATTTT.

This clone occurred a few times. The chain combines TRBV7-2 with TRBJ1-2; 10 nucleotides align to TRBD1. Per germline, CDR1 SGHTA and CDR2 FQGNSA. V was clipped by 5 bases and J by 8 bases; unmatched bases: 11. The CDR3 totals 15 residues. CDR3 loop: CASSPRTGGVEGYTF. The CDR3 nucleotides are TGTGCCAGCAGCCCTCGGACAGGGGGGGTTGAGGGCTACACCTTC.

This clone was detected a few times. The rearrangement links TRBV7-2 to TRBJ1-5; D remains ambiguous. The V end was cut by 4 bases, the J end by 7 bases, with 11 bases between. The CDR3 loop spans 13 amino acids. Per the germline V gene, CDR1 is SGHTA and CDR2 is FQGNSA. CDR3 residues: CASSSGWEQPQHF. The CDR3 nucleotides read TGTGCCAGCAGCTCCGGTTGGGAACAGCCCCAGCATTTT.

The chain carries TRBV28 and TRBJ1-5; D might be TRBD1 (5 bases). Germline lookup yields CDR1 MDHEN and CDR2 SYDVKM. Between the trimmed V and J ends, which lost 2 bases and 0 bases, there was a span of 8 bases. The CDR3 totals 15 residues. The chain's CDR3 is CASSLAGPSNQPQHF. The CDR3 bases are TGTGCCAGCAGTTTAGCGGGGCCTAGCAATCAGCCCCAGCATTTT.

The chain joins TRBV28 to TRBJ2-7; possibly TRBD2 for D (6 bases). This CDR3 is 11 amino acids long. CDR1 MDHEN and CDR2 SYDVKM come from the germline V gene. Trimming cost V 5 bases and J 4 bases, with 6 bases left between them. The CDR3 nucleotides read TGTGCCAGCAGTCGGGGGTACGAGCAGTACTTC. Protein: CASSRGYEQYF.

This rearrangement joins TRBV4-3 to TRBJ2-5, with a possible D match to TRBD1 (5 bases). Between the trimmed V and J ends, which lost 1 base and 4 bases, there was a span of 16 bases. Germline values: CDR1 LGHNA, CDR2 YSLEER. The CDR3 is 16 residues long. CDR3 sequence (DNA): TGCGCCAGCAGCCAAGCACCCGCAGGGCGAGGAGAGACCCAGTACTTC. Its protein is CASSQAPAGRGETQYF.

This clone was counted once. As DNA, the CDR3 is TGTGCCGCTACAGGAGGGGGCGCAGGGATCACTGAAGCTTTCTTT. It translates to CAATGGGAGITEAFF. The chain couples TRBV19 to TRBJ1-1; 7 bases match TRBD1. Trimming removed 11 bases from V and 4 bases from J; junction bases left unmatched: 16. Germline V CDR1 and CDR2: LNHDA, SQIVND (reference sequence). The CDR3 loop spans 15 amino acids.

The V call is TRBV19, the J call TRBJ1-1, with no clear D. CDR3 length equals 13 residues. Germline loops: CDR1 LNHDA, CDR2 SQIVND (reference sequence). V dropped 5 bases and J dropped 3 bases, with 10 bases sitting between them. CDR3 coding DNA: TGTGCCAGTAGTGCAGACGGATACACTGAAGCTTTCTTT. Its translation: CASSADGYTEAFF. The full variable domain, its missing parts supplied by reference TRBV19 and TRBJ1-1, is DGGITQSPKYLFRKEGQNVTLSCEQNLNHDAMYWYRQDPGQGLRLIYYSQIVNDFQKGDIAEGYSVSREKKESFPLTVTSAQKNPTAFYLCASSADGYTEAFFGQGTRLTVV.

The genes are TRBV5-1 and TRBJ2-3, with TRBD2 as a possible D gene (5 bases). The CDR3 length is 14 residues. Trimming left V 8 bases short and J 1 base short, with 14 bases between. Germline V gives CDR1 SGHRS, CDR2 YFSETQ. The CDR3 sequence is CASKRYEGTDTQYF. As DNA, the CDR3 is TGCGCCAGTAAGCGGTACGAGGGCACAGATACGCAGTATTTT.

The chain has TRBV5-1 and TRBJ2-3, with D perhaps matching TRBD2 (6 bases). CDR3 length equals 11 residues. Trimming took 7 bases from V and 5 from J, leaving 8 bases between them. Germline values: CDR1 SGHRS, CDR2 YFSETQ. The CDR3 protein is CASRDLDTQYF. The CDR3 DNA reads TGCGCCAGCCGGGACTTAGATACGCAGTATTTT.

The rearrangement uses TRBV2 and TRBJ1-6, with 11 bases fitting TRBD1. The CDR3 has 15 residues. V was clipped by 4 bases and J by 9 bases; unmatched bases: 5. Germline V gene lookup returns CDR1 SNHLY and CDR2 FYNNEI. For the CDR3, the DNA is TGTGCCAGCAGTGTATCCGGGACAGGGGGTTCACCCCTCCACTTT. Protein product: CASSVSGTGGSPLHF.

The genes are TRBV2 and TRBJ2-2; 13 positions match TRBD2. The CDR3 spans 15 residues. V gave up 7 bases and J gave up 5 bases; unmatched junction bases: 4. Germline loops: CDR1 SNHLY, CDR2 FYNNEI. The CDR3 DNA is TGTGCCAGCACCAAGGGACTAGCGGGGACCGGGGAGCTGTTTTTT. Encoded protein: CASTKGLAGTGELFF.

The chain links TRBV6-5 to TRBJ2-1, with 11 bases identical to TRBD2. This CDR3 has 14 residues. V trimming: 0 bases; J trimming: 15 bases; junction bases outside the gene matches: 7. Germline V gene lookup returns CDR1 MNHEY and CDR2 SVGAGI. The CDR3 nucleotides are TGTGCCAGCAGTTACTCCGCGACTAGCGGGGTGCGGTTCTTC. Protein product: CASSYSATSGVRFF.

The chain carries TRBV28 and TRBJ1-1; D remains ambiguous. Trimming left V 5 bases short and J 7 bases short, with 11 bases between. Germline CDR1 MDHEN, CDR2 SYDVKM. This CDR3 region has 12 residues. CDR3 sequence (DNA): TGTGCCAGCAGTAAACCTGGATATGAAGCTTTCTTT. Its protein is CASSKPGYEAFF.